This entry concerns a single T cell receptor (beta chain). As yet, its antigen is unknown. This sample is part of a study of T cell repertoires in cytomegalovirus infection. Study-level results: HLA-C-restricted CMV clonotypes gave the most frequent clonotype in two of eight donors.

One entry per CDR3 protein, called by TCRdb with MiXCR from the reads. The repertoire holds a few hundred thousand distinct CDR3 sequences, with 15% to 20% as singletons. Germline CDR1 LGHNA, CDR2 YNFKEQ. CDR3 length equals 17 residues. Trimming removed 1 base from V and 2 bases from J; junction bases left unmatched: 9. Input material: PBMCs. The chain carries TRBV4-2 and TRBJ2-5, with TRBD2 matching 8 bases. This receptor was identified in a human donor in good health (CMV status not recorded). Some clones in this sample may be carry-over from other donors' samples. CDR3 DNA sequence: TGTGCCAGCAGCCAAGGGGTAGGCGGGGGGCGGCAAGAGACCCAGTACTTC. The encoded protein is CASSQGVGGGRQETQYF.